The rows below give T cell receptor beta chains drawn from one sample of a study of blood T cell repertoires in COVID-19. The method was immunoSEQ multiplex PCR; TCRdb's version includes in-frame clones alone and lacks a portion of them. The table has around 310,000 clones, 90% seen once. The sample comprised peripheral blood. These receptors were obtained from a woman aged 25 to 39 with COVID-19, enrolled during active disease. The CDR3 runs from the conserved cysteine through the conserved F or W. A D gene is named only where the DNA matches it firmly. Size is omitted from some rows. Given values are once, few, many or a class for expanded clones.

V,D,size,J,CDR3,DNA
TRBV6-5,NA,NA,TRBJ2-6,CASTGMNAGANVLTF,TGTGCCAGCACAGGGATGAATGCCGGGGCCAACGTCCTGACTTTC
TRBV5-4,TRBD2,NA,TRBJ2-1,CASSPGTSGLPSYNEQFF,TGTGCCAGCAGCCCCGGGACTAGCGGCCTACCCTCCTACAATGAGCAGTTCTTC
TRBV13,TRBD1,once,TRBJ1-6,CASSRGTTGNNSPLHF,TGTGCCAGCAGCCGAGGGACGACAGGGAATAATTCACCCCTCCACTTT
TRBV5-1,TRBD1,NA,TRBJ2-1,CASSLTRTGGVDEQFF,TGCGCCAGCAGCTTGACCCGGACAGGGGGGGTCGATGAGCAGTTCTTC
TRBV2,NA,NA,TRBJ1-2,CASSESVFYGYTF,TGTGCCAGCAGTGAATCGGTCTTCTATGGCTACACCTTC
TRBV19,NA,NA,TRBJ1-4,CASTSPGAGNEKLFF,TGTGCCAGTACGAGCCCAGGGGCCGGGAATGAAAAACTGTTTTTT
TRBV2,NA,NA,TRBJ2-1,CASSVRLDNEQFF,TGTGCCAGCAGTGTGCGGCTAGACAATGAGCAGTTCTTC
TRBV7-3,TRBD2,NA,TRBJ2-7,CASARQGGTSGSHEQYF,TGTGCCAGCGCCCGACAGGGAGGAACTAGCGGGAGCCACGAGCAGTACTTC
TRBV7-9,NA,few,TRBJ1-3,CASSFGGLSGNTIYF,TGTGCCAGCAGCTTCGGGGGACTCTCTGGAAACACCATATATTTT
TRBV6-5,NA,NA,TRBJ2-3,CASRITGSDTQYF,TGTGCCAGCAGGATTACAGGATCAGATACGCAGTATTTT
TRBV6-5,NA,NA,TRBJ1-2,CASSYSGRVGGYTF,TGTGCCAGCAGTTACAGCGGTCGGGTAGGTGGCTACACCTTC